This T cell receptor (beta chain) comes out of a study of T cell responses to AZD1222 COVID-19 vaccine. Study-level findings and limits: Spike as a whole was targeted by vaccine-associated CD4 TCRs, dominant at 160-218 and 743-854. The study identified only 6 or 7 AZD1222 recipients as seropositive at baseline. Unmutated variant regions are reportedly targeted by nearly half of spike-specific TCRs.

Sequenced by immunoSEQ multiplex PCR; TCRdb stores in-frame clones only, minus some. Among more than 100,000 clones listed, 65% to 90% were seen once. Remarks on this clone: Its specificity is not known.

This specimen consisted of peripheral blood, obtained 28 days after the second dose of the MenACWY control vaccine. The sequence was collected from an adult who received the MenACWY meningococcal vaccine as a control.

This chain's CDR3 is CASSLAGAQYF. CDR3 nucleotides: TGTGCCAGCAGCTTAGCCGGGGCGCAGTACTTC. The chain couples TRBV7-8 to TRBJ2-7; D is tentatively TRBD1 or TRBD2 (5 bases each). V shed 0 bases and J shed 9 bases, with 6 bases lying between them. CDR1 SGHVS and CDR2 FQNEAQ come from the germline V gene. This CDR3 is 11 amino acids long.